Shown below are 15 T cell receptor beta chains from a single sample sequenced in a study of circulating tumor DNA in untreated peripheral T-cell lymphoma. Sequencing used immunoSEQ multiplex PCR; TCRdb keeps in-frame clones, though not all of them. Of about 8,900 clones listed, about 84% are singletons. Sequencing was carried out using tumor tissue. Receptors were obtained from a human donor with peripheral T-cell lymphoma.

The rearrangement joins TRBV19 to TRBJ2-7, with D possibly matching TRBD2 (6 bases). V was clipped by 1 base and J by 0 bases, with 10 bases between them. CDR1 is LNHDA, CDR2 SQIVND, per germline (reference sequence). This CDR3 is built from 15 residues. CDR3 coding DNA: TGTGCCAGTAGTATAGGGGGGGTTAGCTCCTACGAGCAGTACTTC. Its translation is CASSIGGVSSYEQYF.

The chain uses TRBV18 and TRBJ2-1; 7 bases line up with TRBD1. The V gene end was trimmed by 2 bases and the J gene end by 7 bases; junction bases not matched to a gene: 8. Germline V gene data show CDR1 as KGHSH and CDR2 as LQKENI. This CDR3 comprises 15 residues. CDR3 in amino acids: CASSPRGTALNEQFF. The CDR3 DNA follows: TGTGCCAGCTCACCAAGAGGGACAGCCCTGAATGAGCAGTTCTTC.

Concerning this clone itself: At one end the junction does not follow the germline gene, possibly because of a read error. This rearrangement joins TRBV18 to TRBJ2-2; D ambiguous. The CDR3 runs to 16 residues. Looked up from germline, CDR1 is KGHSH and CDR2 is LQKENI. The CDR3 DNA follows: TGTGCCAGCTCACCCCAGCCACCCTCGAACACCGAGGAGCTGTTTTTT. Translating gives CASSPQPPSNTEELFF.

The chain combines TRBV10-2 with TRBJ1-2; D not resolved. The CDR3 is 13 amino acids. Trimming removed 0 bases from V and 4 bases from J, with 6 bases in between. In germline, CDR1 is WSHSY, CDR2 SAAADI. The CDR3: CASSESSGYGYTF. DNA of the CDR3: TGCGCCAGCAGTGAGTCTTCGGGCTATGGCTACACCTTC.

The chain couples TRBV11-3 to TRBJ1-3; no definite D call. The ends were cut back, 0 bases at V and 2 bases at J, with 8 bases in the middle. Germline V lookup: CDR1 SGHNT, CDR2 YENEEA. The CDR3 is made up of 15 amino acids. CDR3 residues: CASSLDSVTGNTIYF. CDR3 sequence (DNA): TGTGCCAGCAGCTTAGATTCAGTCACTGGAAACACCATATATTTT.

The chain recombines TRBV18 with TRBJ2-2, with D possibly TRBD1 on 6 matching bases. The V end was cut by 4 bases, the J end by 0 bases, with 12 bases between. This CDR3 region has 16 residues. The V gene's germline CDR1 is KGHSH and CDR2 LQKENI. CDR3 DNA sequence: TGTGCCAGCTCACAACAGGGCCGTACGAACACCGGGGAGCTGTTTTTT. This encodes CASSQQGRTNTGELFF.

The rearrangement joins TRBV30 to TRBJ1-5; D perhaps matches TRBD1 (5 bases). Germline CDR1 is GTSNPN and CDR2 is SVGIG (reference sequence). CDR3 length: 14 residues. The germline V and J ends were trimmed by 3 bases and 0 bases, with 9 bases remaining between them. CDR3 residues: CAWSRQFSNQPQHF. The CDR3 bases are TGTGCCTGGAGCCGACAGTTTAGCAATCAGCCCCAGCATTTT. Full variable domain (rest looked up from reference TRBV30 and TRBJ1-5): SQTIHQWPATLVQPVGSPLSLECTVEGTSNPNLYWYRQAAGRGLQLLFYSVGIGQISSEVPQNLSASRPQDRQFILSSKKLLLSDSGFYLCAWSRQFSNQPQHFGDGTRLSIL.

The chain links TRBV11-3 to TRBJ1-5; the match to TRBD1 covers 7 bases. Germline V CDR1 and CDR2: SGHNT, YENEEA. CDR3 length equals 16 residues. After removal of 7 bases from V and 5 bases from J, the junction contained 14 bases not matched to a gene. The CDR3 sequence: CASTAEGQTYYQPQHF. CDR3 coding DNA: TGTGCCAGCACCGCGGAGGGACAGACGTATTATCAGCCCCAGCATTTT.

The chain carries TRBV14 and TRBJ2-1, with D tentatively TRBD1 or TRBD2 (5 bases each). The CDR3 runs 22 residues. CDR1 is SGHDN, CDR2 FVKESK, per germline. Trimming left V 0 bases short and J 3 bases short, with 30 bases between. The CDR3 coding sequence is TGTGCCAGCAGCCAAGAAGGTCCGGGAACAGGACCCCTTGCCTACTACTACAATGAGCAGTTCTTC. It codes for CASSQEGPGTGPLAYYYNEQFF.

The chain recombines TRBV16 with TRBJ1-1; the D is unclear. Germline V lookup: CDR1 KGHSY, CDR2 FQNENV. Trimming cost V 0 bases and J 9 bases, with 11 bases left between them. The CDR3 loop spans 13 amino acids. The CDR3 is CASSQSAAHKAFF. CDR3 DNA: TGTGCCAGCAGCCAATCGGCGGCACACAAAGCTTTCTTT.

This rearrangement joins TRBV6-8 to TRBJ2-7; D tentatively reads TRBD1 or TRBD2 (5 bases each). The CDR3 has 13 amino acids. Germline CDR1 is MNHGY and CDR2 is SAAAGT. V gave up 4 bases and J gave up 7 bases, with 14 bases separating them. The CDR3 region is CASSSGRLAEQYF. CDR3 nucleotide sequence: TGTGCCAGCAGTTCGGGACGCCTTGCGGAGCAGTACTTC.

J is TRBJ1-2 and V is TRBV12-5; 9 bases map to TRBD1. The CDR3 has 14 amino acids. Germline CDR1 and CDR2: LGHNT and FRNRAP. CDR3 residues: CASTMGQGNYGYTF. In nucleotides, the CDR3 is TGTGCCAGCACTATGGGACAGGGAAACTATGGCTACACCTTC.

This chain uses TRBV11-3 with TRBJ2-3; D is perhaps TRBD1 or TRBD2 (5 bases each). With 4 bases removed from V and 2 bases from J, the gap between germline ends came to 10 bases. Per germline, CDR1 SGHNT and CDR2 YENEEA. The CDR3 has 14 residues. The CDR3 here is CASSSGPHTDTQYF. CDR3 sequence (DNA): TGTGCCAGCAGCTCGGGACCACACACAGATACGCAGTATTTT.

V and J are TRBV11-3 and TRBJ1-2; no clear D. Looked up from germline, CDR1 is SGHNT and CDR2 is YENEEA. This CDR3 is built from 14 residues. Trimming removed 6 bases from V and 4 bases from J, with 15 bases in between. CDR3 amino acids: CASRLVRGLYGYTF. CDR3 nucleotide sequence: TGTGCCAGCAGGCTAGTAAGAGGGCTCTATGGCTACACCTTC.

V is TRBV6-8 and J is TRBJ1-1; D may be TRBD1 (5 bases). V was clipped by 1 base and J by 4 bases, with 13 bases between them. CDR3 length equals 15 residues. Germline CDR1 MNHGY, CDR2 SAAAGT. The CDR3 DNA is TGTGCCAGCAGTTACTACCCCATGGGGGGCACTGAAGCTTTCTTT. Amino acids: CASSYYPMGGTEAFF.